This T cell receptor beta chain was recorded in a study of vaccination effects on CD4 cells after COVID-19 (dated by TCRdb to between 2021 and 2023). With respect to the entire study: Post-vaccine samples across the study were collected a median of 72 days after the second dose, with a range of 14 to 241. The study compared SARS-CoV-2 spike-specific CD4+ TCR repertoires before and after mRNA vaccination in COVID-19 convalescent patients and infection-naive vaccine recipients. The full study included 10 COVID-19 convalescent patients and several SARS-CoV-2-naive healthy vaccine recipients. Cultures from other donors in the study were sequenced with the Oncomine TCR Beta short-read assay on an Illumina iSeq 100. The paper's findings and limits, for the study overall: The study was limited by a small number of convalescent patients, and early post-infection timepoints were lacking. Marked clonal contraction was observed in both infection-induced and vaccine-induced clones at late post-vaccination timepoints, consistent with waning T cell responses. In healthy vaccine recipients, vaccine-induced clones were almost all SARS-CoV-2 mono-reactive, with only 1 of 255 being cross-reactive with common cold coronaviruses.

Library creation used the immunoSEQ multiplex PCR assay. DNA from the cultured, isolated CD4+ T cells was subjected to TCR beta CDR3 sequencing. The authors processed their data as follows. Non-productive TCR sequences were discarded, and reads were trimmed to the CDR3 region, with only CDR3s of 7 or more amino acids retained. Antigen-specific clonotypes were identified using the MANAFEST web app by comparison of expansion in peptide wells against reference cultures. To count as positive, a clone had to show expansion at FDR<0.05 compared with the reference and with all other wells, an odds ratio above 5, and a frequency above 0.1% in two replicate wells. A clonotype was called cross-reactive if it was significantly expanded both in SARS-CoV-2 spike wells and in at least one common cold coronavirus spike condition. Levenshtein distance calculated with the stringdist R package was used to assess CDR3 similarity, and unrooted trees were constructed with ape in R 3.6.1. This is the immuneACCESS table as TCRdb keeps it, with only in-frame sequences that have V and J called. A part of the clones is gone; compared with another copy, unresolved V genes explain less than half, and the rest is unexplained. V, J and clone size are those of that table, while D and trimming were read from the DNA. The sample records 30,000 or so clones, 72% of which are singletons. The top ten hold around 12% of the sample.

This clone showed up just a few times. Its cognate antigen has yet to be identified. Per-base qualities were not stored, and no clone one base away is much larger. In the ViraFEST assay, PBMC were stimulated with viral peptide pools, and antigen-specific CD4+ T cell clonotypes were then identified by expansion using TCR sequencing. After around 11 days of culture, CD4+ T cells were isolated with the EasySep CD4+ T cell isolation kit. Two doses of either the BNT162b2 or the mRNA-1273 mRNA SARS-CoV-2 vaccine were administered to participants. Negative nucleocapsid antibody results before and after vaccination confirmed that the healthy vaccine recipients had no prior SARS-CoV-2 infection. About 2.1 million PBMC per well were cultured in IMDM with about 5.4% human AB serum, around 10 IU/ml IL-2 and gentamicin, plus 10 ug/ml peptides. On days 3 and 7, half of the culture medium was replaced with fresh IL-2-containing medium. Unless otherwise noted, each peptide stimulation condition was cultured in triplicate wells. Using Ficoll-Paque Plus gradient centrifugation, PBMC were separated from whole blood and then either used fresh or cryopreserved at -140C. The spike proteins of SARS-CoV-2 and of the common cold coronaviruses HCoV-NL63, HCoV-OC43 and HCoV-229E were spanned by overlapping peptide pools. Genomic DNA was extracted from cultured CD4+ T cells with the QIAamp micro DNA kit.

There are 14 amino acids in the CDR3, from cysteine to phenylalanine inclusive. Only the CDR3 part of the read is kept: 42 bases, read in frame from the first base. According to the germline V gene, CDR1 reads ENHRY and CDR2 reads SYGVKD. V is cut by 4 bases and J by 0 bases, and the space between the germline ends is 9 bases. This chain joins TRBV10-3 to TRBJ1-1; the D gene lacks a confident call. The TCR was taken from a human donor who received a COVID-19 vaccine. The input for sequencing was CD4+ T cells from PBMCs cultured with HCoV-229E spike peptides, taken after COVID-19 vaccination. The cell subset or site label corresponds to: HCoV-229E spike overlapping peptide pool stimulation. CDR3 loop: CAISVADLNTEAFF. The nucleotide sequence is given as TGTGCCATCAGTGTGGCCGATCTGAACACTGAAGCTTTCTTT.